The rows below give T cell receptor beta chains drawn from one sample of a study of shared clonotypes between healthy human individuals. The repertoire was sequenced with immunoSEQ multiplex PCR; TCRdb's copy has only in-frame clones and lacks some. Of about 710,000 clones listed, around three quarters were seen once; the top ten hold around 1.8%. The specimen sequenced was memory CD4+ T cells sorted from blood. Receptors originate from a woman in her 30s in good health. Each CDR3 is given with its conserved first and last residue. D genes are given only for firm matches. Only some rows state a clone size, as once, few, many or a class for expanded clones.

>.|TRBJ2-5|TRBV7-9|.|12
CASSMGRETQYF
TGTGCCAGCAGCATGGGACGGGAGACCCAGTACTTC
>.|TRBJ1-1|TRBV19|.|16
CASNNGGAAMNTEAFF
TGTGCCAGTAATAATGGGGGGGCCGCTATGAACACTGAAGCTTTCTTT
>.|TRBJ1-2|TRBV4-1|TRBD1|18
CASSQDWGQGKKNYGYTF
TGCGCCAGCAGCCAAGATTGGGGACAGGGTAAAAAGAACTATGGCTACACCTTC
>.|TRBJ2-3|TRBV10-3|TRBD2|16
CAISALAGGPTDTQYF
TGTGCCATCAGCGCTTTAGCGGGAGGCCCCACAGATACGCAGTATTTT
>.|TRBJ1-5|TRBV10-1|.|13
CASSEFPDQPQHF
TGCGCCAGCAGTGAGTTTCCTGATCAGCCCCAGCATTTT
>.|TRBJ1-4|TRBV25-1|TRBD1|16
CASSGLRDRGGEKLFF
TGTGCCAGCAGTGGACTCCGGGACAGGGGGGGGGAAAAACTGTTTTTT
>.|TRBJ2-7|TRBV28|TRBD1|14
CASSWDSRSYEQYF
TGTGCCAGCAGTTGGGACAGTCGTTCCTACGAGCAGTACTTC
>.|TRBJ2-1|TRBV5-1|.|15
CASSLDGSPYNEQFF
TGCGCCAGCAGCTTGGACGGGTCCCCCTACAATGAGCAGTTCTTC
>.|TRBJ2-2|TRBV15|.|15
CATSRRGAAAGELFF
TGTGCCACCAGCAGAAGGGGGGCAGCGGCCGGGGAGCTGTTTTTT
>many|TRBJ2-6|TRBV6-1|.|15
CASSEGQSGANVLTF
TGTGCCAGCAGTGAGGGGCAATCTGGGGCCAACGTCCTGACTTTC
>.|TRBJ2-3|TRBV13|TRBD2|18
CASSPMALAESSTDTQYF
TGTGCCAGCAGCCCAATGGCCCTAGCGGAGTCTAGCACAGATACGCAGTATTTT
>.|TRBJ1-2|TRBV28|TRBD1|14
CASSSPDRDGGYTF
TGTGCCAGCAGTTCTCCGGACAGGGACGGTGGCTACACCTTC
>.|TRBJ1-1|TRBV29-1|.|12
CSPVRASSEAFF
TGCAGCCCCGTTCGGGCAAGCTCTGAAGCTTTCTTT
>few|TRBJ1-5|TRBV4-2|TRBD1|15
CASSQETGANQPQHF
TGTGCCAGCAGCCAGGAAACAGGGGCCAATCAGCCCCAGCATTTT
>.|TRBJ1-3|TRBV7-9|TRBD1|15
CASSLRGDSGGTIYF
TGTGCCAGCAGCTTACGGGGGGACAGCGGCGGAACCATATATTTT
>many|TRBJ2-1|TRBV7-2|TRBD2|16
CASSKGLAGGWNEQFF
TGTGCCAGCAGCAAGGGACTAGCGGGAGGGTGGAATGAGCAGTTCTTC
>once|TRBJ2-7|TRBV6-6|TRBD2|14
CASSSQAGAYEQYF
TGTGCCAGCAGTTCCCAAGCGGGAGCCTACGAGCAGTACTTC
>.|TRBJ2-1|TRBV7-9|.|14
CASSSMTGYNEQFF
TGTGCCAGCAGCTCTATGACAGGCTACAATGAGCAGTTCTTC
>.|TRBJ1-4|TRBV27|.|12
CASMGTNEKLFF
TGTGCCAGCATGGGGACTAATGAAAAACTGTTTTTT
>many|TRBJ1-4|TRBV6-5|.|13
CASSNDSLEKLFF
TGTGCCAGCAGTAATGACAGTTTAGAAAAACTGTTTTTT
>.|TRBJ1-2|TRBV25-1|TRBD1|13
CASSQTGTGGYTF
TGTGCCAGCAGCCAGACAGGGACCGGTGGCTACACCTTC
>.|TRBJ2-1|TRBV4-1|.|15
CASSQDGGTYNEQFF
TGCGCCAGCAGCCAAGACGGCGGTACGTACAATGAGCAGTTCTTC
>.|TRBJ1-1|TRBV27|.|16
CASRLETGKKNTEAFF
TGTGCCAGCAGACTCGAAACAGGAAAAAAGAACACTGAAGCTTTCTTT
>.|TRBJ2-5|TRBV7-2|.|14
CASSRNGGKETQYF
TGTGCCAGCAGCCGGAATGGGGGGAAAGAGACCCAGTACTTC
>many|TRBJ2-7|TRBV27|.|14
CASSLFAGPYEQYF
TGTGCCAGCAGTTTATTCGCCGGACCCTACGAGCAGTACTTC
>.|TRBJ2-3|TRBV7-2|.|12
CASSSLVDTQYF
TGTGCCAGCAGCTCCTTAGTGGATACGCAGTATTTT
>.|TRBJ2-3|TRBV7-7|.|16
CASSLNRAGVTDTQYF
TGTGCCAGCAGCCTTAACAGGGCAGGGGTCACAGATACGCAGTATTTT
>.|TRBJ1-5|TRBV7-9|TRBD1|16
CASSLWSGGGNQPQHF
TGTGCCAGCAGCTTATGGTCAGGGGGCGGCAATCAGCCCCAGCATTTT
>many|TRBJ1-1|TRBV28|TRBD1|16
CASRQTPGQGRAEAFF
TGTGCCAGCAGGCAAACGCCGGGACAGGGGAGGGCTGAAGCTTTCTTT
>.|TRBJ2-5|TRBV7-8|.|14
CASSFRSGQETQYF
TGTGCCAGCAGTTTCCGAAGTGGGCAAGAGACCCAGTACTTC
>.|TRBJ2-3|TRBV18|.|16
CASSPIQADSTDTQYF
TGTGCCAGCTCACCAATTCAAGCGGATAGCACAGATACGCAGTATTTT
>.|TRBJ2-7|TRBV6-1|TRBD2|16
CASSGETSGRAGEQYF
TGTGCCAGCAGTGGAGAGACTAGCGGGAGGGCCGGCGAGCAGTACTTC
>.|TRBJ2-1|TRBV28|.|15
CASRTRDGLYNEQFF
TGTGCCAGCAGGACCCGGGACGGACTTTACAATGAGCAGTTCTTC
>.|TRBJ2-3|TRBV5-1|TRBD1|17
CASSLNVGTGGTDTQYF
TGCGCCAGCAGCTTGAACGTCGGGACAGGGGGGACAGATACGCAGTATTTT
>.|TRBJ1-1|TRBV7-9|.|15
CASSPRPGENTEAFF
TGTGCCAGCAGCCCCCGTCCAGGGGAAAACACTGAAGCTTTCTTT
>few|TRBJ1-4|TRBV19|TRBD1|13
CASSINRGEKLFF
TGTGCCAGTAGTATCAACAGGGGTGAAAAACTGTTTTTT
>.|TRBJ2-5|TRBV2|TRBD2|12
CASSGTRETQYF
TGTGCCAGCAGTGGGACTAGAGAGACCCAGTACTTC
>.|TRBJ2-7|TRBV6-4|TRBD2|16
CASRLTGTRDSYEQYF
TGTGCCAGCAGACTTACCGGGACTAGGGACTCCTACGAGCAGTACTTC
>few|TRBJ2-7|TRBV28|.|14
CASSTGGTAREQYF
TGTGCCAGCAGTACGGGCGGGACAGCGCGGGAGCAGTACTTC
>.|TRBJ2-2|TRBV25-1|.|15
CASSPPLTNTGELFF
TGTGCCAGCAGTCCCCCCCTAACTAACACCGGGGAGCTGTTTTTT
>.|TRBJ2-7|TRBV28|.|13
CASSPGGGYEQYF
TGTGCCAGCAGTCCAGGAGGTGGCTACGAGCAGTACTTC
>few|TRBJ2-5|TRBV28|.|19
CASSLGAGSGSPRMKTQYF
TGTGCCAGCAGTTTAGGGGCAGGGAGTGGGAGTCCCCGCATGAAGACCCAGTACTTC
>once|TRBJ2-3|TRBV9|TRBD2|16
CASSVGSGSTTDTQYF
TGTGCCAGCAGCGTAGGAAGCGGGAGTACCACAGATACGCAGTATTTT
>.|TRBJ2-7|TRBV30|.|15
CAWSDLLTRGNEQYF
TGTGCCTGGAGCGATCTGCTTACCCGGGGCAACGAGCAGTACTTC
>.|TRBJ2-1|TRBV28|TRBD1|16
CASSSQGAGRFGEQFF
TGTGCCAGCAGTTCCCAGGGGGCCGGGAGATTCGGTGAGCAGTTCTTC
>.|TRBJ1-2|TRBV11-2|TRBD1|16
CASSSTRTGGVNGYTF
TGTGCCAGCAGCTCGACCAGGACAGGGGGAGTTAATGGCTACACCTTC
>few|TRBJ1-5|TRBV27|.|13
CASSLSANQPQHF
TGTGCCAGCAGTCTCTCAGCCAATCAGCCCCAGCATTTT
>.|TRBJ2-3|TRBV5-1|TRBD1|18
CASSLGRTGFTSTDTQYF
TGCGCCAGCAGCTTGGGGCGGACAGGGTTCACTAGCACAGATACGCAGTATTTT
>few|TRBJ2-7|TRBV11-2|TRBD1|15
CASSSRDRGMYEQYF
TGTGCCAGCAGCTCCCGGGACAGGGGTATGTACGAGCAGTACTTC
>.|TRBJ1-6|TRBV6-5|.|16
CASSYSKVGGSTPLHF
TGTGCCAGCAGTTACTCGAAAGTCGGGGGATCAACACCCCTCCACTTT
>.|TRBJ1-1|TRBV7-2|.|15
CASSSMQGANTEAFF
TGTGCCAGCAGCTCCATGCAGGGTGCGAACACTGAAGCTTTCTTT